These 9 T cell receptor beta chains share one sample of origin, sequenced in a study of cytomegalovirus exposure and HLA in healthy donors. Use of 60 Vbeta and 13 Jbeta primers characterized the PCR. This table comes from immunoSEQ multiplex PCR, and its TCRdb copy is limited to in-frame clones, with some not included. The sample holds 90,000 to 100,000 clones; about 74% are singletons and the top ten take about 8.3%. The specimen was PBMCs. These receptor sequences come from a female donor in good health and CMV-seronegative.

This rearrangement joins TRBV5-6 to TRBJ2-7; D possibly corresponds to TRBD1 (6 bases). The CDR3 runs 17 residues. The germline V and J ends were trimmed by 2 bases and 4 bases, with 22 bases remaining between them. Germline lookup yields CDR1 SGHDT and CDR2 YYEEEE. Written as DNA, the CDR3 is TGTGCCAGCAGCTTCTACTTAGGACAGAGACGTTCTTACGAGCAGTACTTC. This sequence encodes CASSFYLGQRRSYEQYF.

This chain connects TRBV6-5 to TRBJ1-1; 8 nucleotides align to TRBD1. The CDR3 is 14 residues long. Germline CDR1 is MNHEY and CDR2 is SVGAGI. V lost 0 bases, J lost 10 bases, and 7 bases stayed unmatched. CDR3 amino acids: CASSYSRQGKGAFF. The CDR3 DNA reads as TGTGCCAGCAGTTACTCTAGACAGGGGAAGGGAGCTTTCTTT.

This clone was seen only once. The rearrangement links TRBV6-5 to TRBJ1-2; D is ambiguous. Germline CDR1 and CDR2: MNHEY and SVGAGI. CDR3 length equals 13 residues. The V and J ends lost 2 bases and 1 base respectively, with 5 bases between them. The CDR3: CASSYEGNYGYTF. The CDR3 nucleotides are TGTGCCAGCAGTTACGAGGGTAACTATGGCTACACCTTC.

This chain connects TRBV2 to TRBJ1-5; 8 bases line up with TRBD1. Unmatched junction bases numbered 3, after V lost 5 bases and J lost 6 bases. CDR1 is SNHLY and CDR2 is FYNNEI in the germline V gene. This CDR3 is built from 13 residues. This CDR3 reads CASSPGGGQPQHF. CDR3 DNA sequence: TGTGCCAGCAGTCCAGGGGGCGGTCAGCCCCAGCATTTT.

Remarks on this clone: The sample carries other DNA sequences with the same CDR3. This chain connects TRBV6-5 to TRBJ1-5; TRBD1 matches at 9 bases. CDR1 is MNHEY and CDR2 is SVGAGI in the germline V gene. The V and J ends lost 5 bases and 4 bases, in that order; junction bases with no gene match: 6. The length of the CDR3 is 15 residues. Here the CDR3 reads CASSLQGARNQPQHF. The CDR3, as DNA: TGTGCCAGCAGTCTACAGGGGGCGCGGAATCAGCCCCAGCATTTT.

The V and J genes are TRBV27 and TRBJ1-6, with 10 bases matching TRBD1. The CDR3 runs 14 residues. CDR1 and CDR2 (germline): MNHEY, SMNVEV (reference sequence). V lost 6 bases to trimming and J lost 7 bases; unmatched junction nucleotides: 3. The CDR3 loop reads CASSPDRGNSPLHF. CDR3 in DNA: TGTGCCAGCAGCCCGGACAGGGGGAATTCACCCCTCCACTTT.

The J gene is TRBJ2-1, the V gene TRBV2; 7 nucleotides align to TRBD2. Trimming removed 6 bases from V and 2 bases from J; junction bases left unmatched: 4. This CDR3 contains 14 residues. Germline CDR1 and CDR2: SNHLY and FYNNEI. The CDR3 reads CASRGGLTYNEQFF. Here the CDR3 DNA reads TGTGCCAGCAGGGGGGGACTAACCTACAATGAGCAGTTCTTC.

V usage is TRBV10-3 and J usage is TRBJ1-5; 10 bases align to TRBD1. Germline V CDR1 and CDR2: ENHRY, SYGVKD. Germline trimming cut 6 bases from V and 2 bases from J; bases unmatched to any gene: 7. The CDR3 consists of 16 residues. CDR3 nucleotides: TGTGCCATCAGGGGACAGGGGATGGAGGGCAATCAGCCCCAGCATTTT. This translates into CAIRGQGMEGNQPQHF.

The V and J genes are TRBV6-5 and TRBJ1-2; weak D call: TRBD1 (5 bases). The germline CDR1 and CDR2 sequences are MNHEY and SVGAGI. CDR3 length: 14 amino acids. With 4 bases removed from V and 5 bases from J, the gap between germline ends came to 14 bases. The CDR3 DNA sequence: TGTGCCAGCAGTTGGGGCAGGGTGGGGTATGGCTACACCTTC. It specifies CASSWGRVGYGYTF.